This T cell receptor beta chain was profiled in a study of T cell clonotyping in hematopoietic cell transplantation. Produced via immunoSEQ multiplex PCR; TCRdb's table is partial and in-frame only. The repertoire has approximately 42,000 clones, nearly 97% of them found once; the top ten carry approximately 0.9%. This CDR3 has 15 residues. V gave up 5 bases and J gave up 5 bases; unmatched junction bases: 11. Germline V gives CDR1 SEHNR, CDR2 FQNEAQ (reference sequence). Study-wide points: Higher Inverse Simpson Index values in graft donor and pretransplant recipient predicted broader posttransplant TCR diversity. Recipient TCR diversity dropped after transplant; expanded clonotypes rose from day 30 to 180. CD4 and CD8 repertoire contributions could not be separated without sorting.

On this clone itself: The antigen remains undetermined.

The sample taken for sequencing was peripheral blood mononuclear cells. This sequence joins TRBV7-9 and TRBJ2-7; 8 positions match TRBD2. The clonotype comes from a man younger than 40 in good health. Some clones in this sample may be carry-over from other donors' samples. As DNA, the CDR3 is TGTGCCAGCAGCAAAACTAGCGGTCATCCGGACGAGCAGTACTTC. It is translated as CASSKTSGHPDEQYF.